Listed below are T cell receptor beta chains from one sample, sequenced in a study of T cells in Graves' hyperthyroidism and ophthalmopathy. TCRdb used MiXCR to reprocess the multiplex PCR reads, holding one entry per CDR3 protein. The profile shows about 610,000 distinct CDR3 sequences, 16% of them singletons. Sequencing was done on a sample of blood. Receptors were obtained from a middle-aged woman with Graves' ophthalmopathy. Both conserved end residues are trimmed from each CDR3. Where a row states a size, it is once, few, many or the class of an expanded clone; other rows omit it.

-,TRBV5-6,ASSLEGGPSPDTQY
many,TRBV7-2,ASSLASGAALPKNIQY
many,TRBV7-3,ASSSGTGNEQF
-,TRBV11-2,ASSFGVGTGQGFANYGYT
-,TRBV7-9,ASGGLPNYGYT
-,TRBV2,ASSLQLFRGTGNTYEQY
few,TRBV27,ASSLSGSGPSPLH
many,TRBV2,ASSDFPNTGELF
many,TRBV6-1,ASSRDRRENTEAF
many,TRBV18,ASSRGLAGQETQY
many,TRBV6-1,ASSHLAGEDQETQY
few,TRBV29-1,SVPAGIGETQY
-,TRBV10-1,ASSENGSGRKRNNQPQH